These 27 T cell receptor beta chains were sequenced from one sample in a study of T cell responses to AZD1222 COVID-19 vaccine. Some clones are missing from TCRdb's copy, which holds only in-frame ones; the method was immunoSEQ multiplex PCR. The sample lists over 100,000 clones, roughly 87% occurring once. This material consisted of peripheral blood, taken on day 0 of MenACWY control vaccination. The origin of the receptors is an adult in good health.

V usage is TRBV28 and J usage is TRBJ1-5; 8 nucleotides agree with TRBD1. Germline trimming cut 4 bases from V and 7 bases from J; bases unmatched to any gene: 3. The CDR3 runs to 13 residues. The germline gives CDR1 MDHEN, CDR2 SYDVKM. The CDR3 loop is CASSYNRGQPQHF. The CDR3, as DNA: TGTGCCAGCAGTTATAACAGGGGGCAGCCCCAGCATTTT. Variable domain in full (rest from reference TRBV28 and TRBJ1-5): DVKVTQSSRYLVKRTGEKVFLECVQDMDHENMFWYRQDPGLGLRLIYFSYDVKMKEKGDIPEGYSVSREKKERFSLILESASTNQTSMYLCASSYNRGQPQHFGDGTRLSIL.

In this sample, this clone turned up a few times. This sequence joins TRBV6-6 and TRBJ2-5; tentatively, D is TRBD1 (6 bases). There are 14 residues in the CDR3. Germline V CDR1 and CDR2: MNHNY, SVGAGI (reference sequence). Trimming stripped 2 bases from V and 0 bases from J, with 7 bases between. CDR3 bases: TGTGCCAGCAGTTACGGACAGTACCAAGAGACCCAGTACTTC. Translated, it gives CASSYGQYQETQYF.

The gene calls are TRBV4-3 and TRBJ1-2; D is uncertain. V lost 0 bases to trimming and J lost 1 base, with 9 bases between them. The CDR3 totals 15 residues. Looked up from germline, CDR1 is LGHNA and CDR2 is YSLEER. Here the CDR3 reads CASSQETSLNYGYTF. CDR3 sequence (DNA): TGCGCCAGCAGCCAAGAGACCAGCCTTAACTATGGCTACACCTTC.

The J gene is TRBJ1-2, the V gene TRBV29-1; D call uncertain. Germline V gene data show CDR1 as SQVTM and CDR2 as ANQGSEA. CDR3 length equals 12 residues. V lost 4 bases to trimming and J lost 6 bases, with 12 bases between them. The CDR3 sequence is CSVVTTGDGYTF. Here the CDR3 DNA reads TGCAGCGTTGTGACCACCGGGGATGGCTACACCTTC.

The chain employs TRBV2 and TRBJ2-7; either TRBD1 or TRBD2 may fit D (5 bases each). V lost 7 bases and J lost 2, with 12 bases in between. Germline V CDR1 and CDR2: SNHLY, FYNNEI. CDR3 length: 13 amino acids. The DNA of the CDR3 is TGTGCCAGCATGAGTGAGGGACCCTACGAGCAGTACTTC. Translating it yields CASMSEGPYEQYF.

This clone appeared once. The gene calls are TRBV5-1 and TRBJ2-3; no clear D. CDR1 is SGHRS and CDR2 is YFSETQ in the germline V gene. V lost 0 bases, J lost 0 bases, and 8 bases lay in between. The CDR3 totals 15 residues. CDR3 coding DNA: TGCGCCAGCAGCTTGGGGGCCACGAGCACAGATACGCAGTATTTT. Its translation: CASSLGATSTDTQYF.

The rearrangement uses TRBV12-3 or TRBV12-4 and TRBJ1-2; 7 bases line up with TRBD1. The CDR3 extends over 13 amino acids. The trim removed 6 bases at V and 6 bases at J, leaving 7 bases unmatched. CDR3 in DNA: TGTGCCAGCAGAGCGGGACAGAAGAATGGCTACACCTTC. Amino acid sequence: CASRAGQKNGYTF.

The chain is built from TRBV27 and TRBJ2-7; 8 nucleotides align to TRBD2. The CDR3 contains 15 residues. CDR1 is MNHEY, CDR2 SMNVEV, per germline (reference sequence). V lost 6 bases and J lost 2; bases outside the gene matches: 9. CDR3 region: CASRRDGRATYEQYF. CDR3 bases: TGTGCCAGCAGAAGAGACGGGAGGGCCACCTACGAGCAGTACTTC.

The V call is TRBV27, the J call TRBJ2-7; the D gene is possibly TRBD1 (5 bases). The CDR3 totals 13 residues. Trimming shortened V by 2 bases and J by 3 bases, and 8 bases separated the two germline ends. Germline V lookup: CDR1 MNHEY, CDR2 SMNVEV (reference sequence). The CDR3 protein is CASSLGTGYEQYF. CDR3 nucleotides: TGTGCCAGCAGTTTAGGAACAGGCTACGAGCAGTACTTC.

DNA for the CDR3: TGTGCCAGCAGCTTCAAACAGGTACACTATGGCTACACCTTC. This encodes CASSFKQVHYGYTF. This chain connects TRBV5-6 to TRBJ1-2; a weak D match, TRBD1 (5 bases). The germline V gene encodes CDR1 SGHDT and CDR2 YYEEEE. CDR3 size: 14 residues. Trimming removed 2 bases from V and 3 bases from J, with 11 bases in between.

This rearrangement joins TRBV4-1 to TRBJ1-2, with 8 nucleotides matching TRBD1. Germline assignment: CDR1 MGHRA and CDR2 YSYEKL. J was trimmed by 7 bases and V by 4 bases; bases with no gene match: 11. This CDR3 has 15 residues. Here the CDR3 DNA reads TGCGCCAGCAGCCCGACTGGGGCAGGGGGCGGTGGCTACACCTTC. Protein: CASSPTGAGGGGYTF.

This rearrangement joins TRBV20-1 to TRBJ1-1; D is possibly TRBD1 (6 bases). This CDR3 has 14 amino acids. The V gene's germline CDR1 is DFQATT and CDR2 SNEGSKA (reference sequence). Trimming stripped 3 bases from V and 4 bases from J, with 15 bases between. The CDR3 spells CSASYRARGTEAFF. The CDR3 region has the DNA TGCAGTGCTAGTTACAGGGCTCGAGGCACTGAAGCTTTCTTT.

The V call is TRBV3-1 (or the pseudogene TRBV3-2), the J call TRBJ2-1; unclear D gene. Per the germline V gene, CDR1 is LGHDT and CDR2 is YNNKEL (reference sequence). CDR3 length equals 14 residues. The ends were cut back, 4 bases at V and 2 bases at J, with 9 bases in the middle. The CDR3 DNA sequence: TGTGCCAGCAGCCGGGCAGGCCCCTACAATGAGCAGTTCTTC. It is translated as CASSRAGPYNEQFF.

V is TRBV7-2 and J is TRBJ1-1; 7 nucleotides align to TRBD1. The germline CDR1 and CDR2 sequences are SGHTA and FQGNSA. The CDR3 spans 15 residues. V was clipped by 5 bases and J by 2 bases; unmatched bases: 8. The CDR3 DNA sequence: TGTGCCAGCAGCCTGAAAACAGGGGTAAACACTGAAGCTTTCTTT. It yields the protein CASSLKTGVNTEAFF.

This clone was observed a single time. This chain connects TRBV19 to TRBJ2-3; possibly TRBD1 or TRBD2 for D (6 bases each). CDR1 is LNHDA, CDR2 SQIVND, per germline (reference sequence). The ends were cut back, 4 bases at V and 8 bases at J, with 13 bases in the middle. This CDR3 region has 13 residues. CDR3 in amino acids: CASSSGGPSTQYF. The CDR3 DNA follows: TGTGCCAGTAGTAGTGGGGGGCCCTCTACGCAGTATTTT. Full variable domain (outside the CDR3, taken from reference TRBV19 and TRBJ2-3): DGGITQSPKYLFRKEGQNVTLSCEQNLNHDAMYWYRQDPGQGLRLIYYSQIVNDFQKGDIAEGYSVSREKKESFPLTVTSAQKNPTAFYLCASSSGGPSTQYFGPGTRLTVL.

The chain joins TRBV28 to TRBJ1-5; unclear D gene. The CDR3 totals 13 residues. Germline assignment: CDR1 MDHEN and CDR2 SYDVKM. V was pared by 6 bases and J by 7 bases, with 13 bases between. CDR3: CASSLTRFQPQHF. In DNA form, the CDR3 reads TGTGCCAGCAGCCTAACGCGGTTCCAGCCCCAGCATTTT.

The rearrangement joins TRBV7-2 to TRBJ2-5; no clear D gene. Germline lookup yields CDR1 SGHTA and CDR2 FQGNSA. V was trimmed by 5 bases and J by 0 bases, leaving 10 bases between them. The CDR3 contains 14 residues. CDR3 protein: CASSPQLYQETQYF. The CDR3 DNA follows: TGTGCCAGCAGCCCCCAGTTGTACCAAGAGACCCAGTACTTC.

The chain is built from TRBV7-9 and TRBJ1-5, with D hard to call. This CDR3 region has 14 residues. The germline CDR1 and CDR2 sequences are SEHNR and FQNEAQ (reference sequence). V gave up 9 bases and J gave up 3 bases, with 15 bases separating them. The CDR3 is CASAVSGYNQPQHF. CDR3 nucleotides: TGTGCCAGTGCGGTGTCAGGTTACAATCAGCCCCAGCATTTT.

The rearrangement uses TRBV7-8 and TRBJ1-1, with a possible D match to TRBD1 (5 bases). CDR3 size: 14 residues. CDR1 is SGHVS, CDR2 FQNEAQ, per germline. V shed 1 base and J shed 8 bases, with 14 bases lying between them. The CDR3 is CASSLVGGADEAFF. The CDR3 nucleotides read TGTGCCAGCAGCTTAGTAGGAGGGGCGGACGAAGCTTTCTTT.

The V gene is TRBV7-9, the J gene TRBJ2-7; 8 nucleotides agree with TRBD2. There are 15 residues in the CDR3. Germline V CDR1 and CDR2: SEHNR, FQNEAQ (reference sequence). The J segment lost 1 base and the V segment lost 6 bases, leaving 8 bases of the junction unmatched. The CDR3 region is CASRLTTSESYEQYF. The CDR3 DNA reads as TGTGCCAGCAGACTAACGACTAGCGAATCCTACGAGCAGTACTTC. Variable domain in full (rest from reference TRBV7-9 and TRBJ2-7): DTGVSQNPRHKITKRGQNVTFRCDPISEHNRLYWYRQTLGQGPEFLTYFQNEAQLEKSRLLSDRFSAERPKGSFSTLEIQRTEQGDSAMYLCASRLTTSESYEQYFGPGTRLTVT.

This rearrangement joins TRBV5-1 to TRBJ2-1; 13 nucleotides agree with TRBD2. Germline loops: CDR1 SGHRS, CDR2 YFSETQ. The J segment lost 7 bases and the V segment lost 2 bases, leaving 6 bases of the junction unmatched. There are 16 residues in the CDR3. The DNA of the CDR3 is TGCGCCAGCAGCTTAGGACTAGCGGGAGCTTTGAATGAGCAGTTCTTC. Its protein is CASSLGLAGALNEQFF.

This chain joins TRBV12-3 or TRBV12-4 and TRBJ2-7; the D is unclear. The CDR3 runs 13 residues. V shed 0 bases and J shed 3 bases, with 6 bases lying between them. Here the CDR3 reads CASSLARSYEQYF. The CDR3 nucleotides are TGTGCCAGCAGTTTAGCCCGCAGCTACGAGCAGTACTTC.

This clone was counted a single time. Within the sample, other DNA sequences also encode this same CDR3. CDR3: CASSLGQANTEAFF. CDR3 in DNA: TGCGCCAGCAGCTTGGGACAGGCCAACACTGAAGCTTTCTTT. V gene TRBV5-1 combines with J gene TRBJ1-1, with D possibly matching TRBD1 (6 bases). Germline V gene lookup returns CDR1 SGHRS and CDR2 YFSETQ. The CDR3 has 14 residues. Trimming cost V 0 bases and J 2 bases, with 8 bases left between them.

The chain uses TRBV2 and TRBJ1-5; D is uncertain. Germline CDR1 reads SNHLY; CDR2 reads FYNNEI. The CDR3 runs to 15 residues. V gave up 3 bases and J gave up 3 bases, with 12 bases separating them. CDR3 nucleotide sequence: TGTGCCAGCAGTGAGCGTGACCTTATCAATCAGCCCCAGCATTTT. Translation gives CASSERDLINQPQHF.

The chain has TRBV9 and TRBJ1-4; D gene unclear. Between the trimmed V and J ends, which lost 3 bases and 3 bases, there was a span of 9 bases. The CDR3 consists of 14 residues. The germline CDR1 and CDR2 sequences are SGDLS and YYNGEE. The CDR3 loop reads CASSAPGANEKLFF. CDR3 DNA: TGTGCCAGCAGCGCTCCCGGAGCTAATGAAAAACTGTTTTTT.

The chain links TRBV5-8 to TRBJ1-1; D might be TRBD1 (5 bases). This CDR3 is built from 14 residues. Germline V gives CDR1 SGHTS, CDR2 YDEGEE. The V and J ends lost 7 bases and 5 bases respectively, with 18 bases between them. CDR3 nucleotides: TGTGCCAGCCTCCCCCGGGGCTCTATGACTGAAGCTTTCTTT. It encodes CASLPRGSMTEAFF.

CDR3 residues: CASSLGPLALSGNTIYF. As DNA, the CDR3 is TGTGCCAGCAGCTTAGGGCCGCTGGCCCTCTCTGGAAACACCATATATTTT. The chain employs TRBV7-2 and TRBJ1-3; D unresolved. The CDR3 is made up of 17 amino acids. V was cut by 1 base and J by 0 bases, with 13 bases left in between. Per germline, CDR1 SGHTA and CDR2 FQGNSA. The whole variable domain, remainder taken from reference TRBV7-2 and TRBJ1-3, is GAGVSQSPSNKVTEKGKDVELRCDPISGHTALYWYRQSLGQGLEFLIYFQGNSAPDKSGLPSDRFSAERTGGSVSTLTIQRTQQEDSAVYLCASSLGPLALSGNTIYFGEGSWLTVV.